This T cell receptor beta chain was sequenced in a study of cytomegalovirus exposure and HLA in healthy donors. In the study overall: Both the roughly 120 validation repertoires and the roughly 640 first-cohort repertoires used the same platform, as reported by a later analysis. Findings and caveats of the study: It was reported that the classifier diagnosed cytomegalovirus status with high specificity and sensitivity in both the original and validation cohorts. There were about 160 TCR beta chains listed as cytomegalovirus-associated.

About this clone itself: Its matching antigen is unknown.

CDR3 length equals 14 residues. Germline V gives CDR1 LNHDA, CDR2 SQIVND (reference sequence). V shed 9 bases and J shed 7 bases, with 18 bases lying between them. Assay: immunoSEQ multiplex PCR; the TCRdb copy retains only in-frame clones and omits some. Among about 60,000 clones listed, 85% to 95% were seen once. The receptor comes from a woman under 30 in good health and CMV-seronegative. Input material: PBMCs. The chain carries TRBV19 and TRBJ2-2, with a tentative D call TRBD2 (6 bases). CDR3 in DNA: TGTGCCAGCTCGACTAGTCCCCTCAGCGGGGAGCTGTTTTTT. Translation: CASSTSPLSGELFF.